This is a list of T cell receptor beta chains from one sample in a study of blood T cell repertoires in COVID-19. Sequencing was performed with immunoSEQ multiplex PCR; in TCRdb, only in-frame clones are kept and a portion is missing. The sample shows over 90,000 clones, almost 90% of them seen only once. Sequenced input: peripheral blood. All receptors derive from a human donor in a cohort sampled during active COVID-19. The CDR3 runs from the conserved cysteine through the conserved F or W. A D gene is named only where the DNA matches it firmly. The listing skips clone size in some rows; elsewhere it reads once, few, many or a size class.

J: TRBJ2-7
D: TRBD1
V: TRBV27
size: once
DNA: TGTGCCAGCAGTTCCTGGGACAGGGGGGACGAGCAGTACTTC
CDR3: CASSSWDRGDEQYF

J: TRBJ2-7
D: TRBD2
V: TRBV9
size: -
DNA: TGTGCCAGCAGCGTGGCTAGCGGGACCTACGAGCAGTACTTC
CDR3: CASSVASGTYEQYF

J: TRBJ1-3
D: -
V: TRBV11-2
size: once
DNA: TGTGCCAGCAGCTTGGGGCCTCGGCAAGGAAACACCATATATTTT
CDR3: CASSLGPRQGNTIYF

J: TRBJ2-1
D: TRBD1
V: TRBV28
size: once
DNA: TGTGCCAGCAGCTACAGGGGGCGACATGAGCAGTTCTTC
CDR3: CASSYRGRHEQFF

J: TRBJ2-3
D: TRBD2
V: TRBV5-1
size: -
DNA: TGCGCCAGCGGGAGCCCTAGCGGGAGGACGATGTCAGATACGCAGTATTTT
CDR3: CASGSPSGRTMSDTQYF

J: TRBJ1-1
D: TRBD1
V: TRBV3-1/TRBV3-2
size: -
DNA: TGTGCCAGCAGCCAGGGGGACAGGGTGGATTTCACTGAAGCTTTCTTT
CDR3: CASSQGDRVDFTEAFF

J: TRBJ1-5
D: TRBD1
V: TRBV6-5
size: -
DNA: TGTGCCAGCAGGACAGGGGCGGGTCAGCCCCAGCATTTT
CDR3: CASRTGAGQPQHF

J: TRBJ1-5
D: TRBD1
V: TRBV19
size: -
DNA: TGTGCCAGGCGGTTCAGGGGGCGGCATCAGCCCCAGCATTTT
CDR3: CARRFRGRHQPQHF

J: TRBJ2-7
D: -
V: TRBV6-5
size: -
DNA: TGTGCCAGCACCTATGTTCAGGGCATGACCTACGAGCAGTACTTC
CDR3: CASTYVQGMTYEQYF

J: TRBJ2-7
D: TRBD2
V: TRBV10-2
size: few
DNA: TGCGCCACCAGACTAGCCCAGTGGTCTAAGACCGAGCAGTACTTC
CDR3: CATRLAQWSKTEQYF

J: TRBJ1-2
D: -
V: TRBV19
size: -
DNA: TGTGCCAGTAGTCCAATTAACTATGGCTACACCTTC
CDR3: CASSPINYGYTF

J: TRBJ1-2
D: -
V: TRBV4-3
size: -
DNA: TGCGCCAGCAGCCAAGAAAGTCTTCGGGGGACTCTTGGTGGCTACACCTTC
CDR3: CASSQESLRGTLGGYTF

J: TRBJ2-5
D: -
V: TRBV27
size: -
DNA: TGTGCCAGCAGTTTAGGAGCGCCACCGGAGACCCAGTACTTC
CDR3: CASSLGAPPETQYF

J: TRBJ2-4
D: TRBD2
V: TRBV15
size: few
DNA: TGTGCCACCAATCCGGGACTAGCGGGGTTAGGAAACATTCAGTACTTC
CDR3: CATNPGLAGLGNIQYF

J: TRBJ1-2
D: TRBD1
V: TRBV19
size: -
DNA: TGTGCCACCCCGAGGGACAGGGTGTATAATGGCTACACCTTC
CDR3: CATPRDRVYNGYTF

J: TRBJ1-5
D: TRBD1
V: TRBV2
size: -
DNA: TGTGCCAGCAGGAAACAGGGGACCAGCAATCAGCCCCAGCATTTT
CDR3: CASRKQGTSNQPQHF

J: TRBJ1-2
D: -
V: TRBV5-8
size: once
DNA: TGTGCCAGCAGCTTGGGCCAGGGTGGCTACACCTTC
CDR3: CASSLGQGGYTF